These 28 T cell receptor beta chains share one sample of origin, sequenced in a study of blood T cell repertoires in COVID-19. The method was immunoSEQ multiplex PCR; TCRdb's version includes in-frame clones alone and lacks a portion of them. The table lists 190,000 or so clones, more than 70% of them singletons. Sequencing was done on a sample of peripheral blood. The origin of the receptors is a woman at least 80 years old with active or convalescent COVID-19.

The rearrangement joins TRBV2 to TRBJ1-5; D gene unclear. The CDR3 covers 14 residues. Germline V gives CDR1 SNHLY, CDR2 FYNNEI. The V and J ends lost 1 base and 7 bases respectively, with 11 bases between them. This CDR3 is CASSEGEGGQPQHF. The CDR3 DNA follows: TGTGCCAGCAGTGAAGGAGAGGGAGGACAGCCCCAGCATTTT.

J is TRBJ1-5 and V is TRBV7-9; D is unresolved. V was clipped by 5 bases and J by 6 bases, with 20 bases between them. The CDR3 spans 16 residues. Germline assignment: CDR1 SEHNR and CDR2 FQNEAQ (reference sequence). CDR3 nucleotides: TGTGCCAGCAGCCCCGAGGGCAAGGGAGGCGTTCAGCCCCAGCATTTT. Translated, it gives CASSPEGKGGVQPQHF.

V and J are TRBV27 and TRBJ1-3; tentatively, D is TRBD1 (6 bases). Germline lookup yields CDR1 MNHEY and CDR2 SMNVEV (reference sequence). Trimming cost V 2 bases and J 0 bases, with 17 bases left between them. The CDR3 is made up of 18 amino acids. The CDR3 loop is CASSLRWGKGGSGNTIYF. The CDR3 DNA sequence: TGTGCCAGCAGTTTAAGGTGGGGAAAAGGGGGCTCTGGAAACACCATATATTTT.

This rearrangement joins TRBV5-1 to TRBJ2-1; the match to TRBD1 covers 9 bases. Germline V gene lookup returns CDR1 SGHRS and CDR2 YFSETQ. V dropped 7 bases and J dropped 1; count of bases not matched to a gene: 9. CDR3 length: 16 residues. The chain's CDR3 is CASGEQGAASYNEQFF. CDR3 bases: TGCGCCAGCGGAGAACAGGGGGCGGCGTCCTACAATGAGCAGTTCTTC.

This chain connects TRBV29-1 to TRBJ2-7; TRBD1 agrees at 10 bases. The CDR3 is 16 amino acids. Losses at the gene ends were 3 bases for V and 3 bases for J; bases not matched to a gene: 11. CDR1 SQVTM and CDR2 ANQGSEA come from the germline V gene. The CDR3 here is CSVDGPPGTGVYEQYF. Here the CDR3 DNA reads TGCAGCGTTGATGGACCTCCGGGGACAGGGGTCTACGAGCAGTACTTC.

The chain joins TRBV2 to TRBJ1-5, with TRBD1 matching 8 bases. The CDR3 totals 18 residues. In germline, CDR1 is SNHLY, CDR2 FYNNEI. With 6 bases clipped from V and 0 bases from J, the junction kept 13 bases outside the gene matches. CDR3 in amino acids: CASRGQGARSYSNQPQHF. CDR3 nucleotides: TGTGCCAGCAGGGGGCAGGGGGCGCGAAGTTATAGCAATCAGCCCCAGCATTTT.

J is TRBJ1-1 and V is TRBV6-5, with unresolved D. The CDR3 is 15 amino acids. V was cut by 5 bases and J by 0 bases, with 13 bases left in between. Per the germline V gene, CDR1 is MNHEY and CDR2 is SVGAGI. This chain's CDR3 is CASSRSTIMNTEAFF. As DNA, the CDR3 is TGTGCCAGCAGTAGATCCACTATCATGAACACTGAAGCTTTCTTT.

The J gene is TRBJ1-5, the V gene TRBV19; D is unclear. The CDR3 spans 13 residues. Germline V gene lookup returns CDR1 LNHDA and CDR2 SQIVND (reference sequence). With 4 bases removed from V and 6 bases from J, the gap between germline ends came to 10 bases. CDR3 protein: CASSTWGGQPQHF. CDR3 DNA sequence: TGTGCCAGTAGTACGTGGGGAGGTCAGCCCCAGCATTTT.

The V and J genes are TRBV5-1 and TRBJ1-2; a possible D gene is TRBD1 (6 bases). Germline V gene data show CDR1 as SGHRS and CDR2 as YFSETQ. Trimming stripped 0 bases from V and 5 bases from J, with 17 bases between. This CDR3 has 16 amino acids. In nucleotides, the CDR3 is TGCGCCAGCAGCTTGGGTATTGGGACACCAGAATATGGCTACACCTTC. Its translation is CASSLGIGTPEYGYTF.

CDR3 sequence (DNA): TGTGCCAGCAGTGACTCGTTAGACAGGGGTGGAACTGAAGCTTTCTTT. Its translation: CASSDSLDRGGTEAFF. The chain carries TRBV6-4 and TRBJ1-1, with TRBD1 matching over 8 bases. The V gene end was trimmed by 0 bases and the J gene end by 5 bases; junction bases not matched to a gene: 8. The length of the CDR3 is 16 residues. CDR1 is MRHNA, CDR2 SNTAGT, per germline.

This clone was found a few times. V is TRBV9 and J is TRBJ2-7; 8 bases map to TRBD2. CDR3 length: 16 residues. CDR1 and CDR2 (germline): SGDLS, YYNGEE. V shed 3 bases, J shed 0 bases, and the junction held 8 bases outside the gene matches. In DNA, the CDR3 is TGTGCCAGCAGCGCGCAGGCGGGGGGCTCCTCCTACGAGCAGTACTTC. Translated, it gives CASSAQAGGSSYEQYF.

The chain has TRBV27 and TRBJ2-2, with a possible D match to TRBD1 (5 bases). Looked up from germline, CDR1 is MNHEY and CDR2 is SMNVEV (reference sequence). Trimming removed 2 bases from V and 4 bases from J, with 14 bases in between. The CDR3 contains 16 residues. Written as DNA, the CDR3 is TGTGCCAGCAGTTTACTCAACACAGGTACCACCGGGGAGCTGTTTTTT. Translation: CASSLLNTGTTGELFF.

This chain uses TRBV10-3 with TRBJ2-7; tentatively, D is TRBD1 (6 bases). The CDR3 covers 13 residues. CDR1 and CDR2 from the germline V gene are ENHRY and SYGVKD. V was trimmed by 0 bases and J by 6 bases, leaving 9 bases between them. CDR3 DNA: TGTGCCATCAGTGAGTCAGCACAGGGCGAGCAGTACTTC. Its protein is CAISESAQGEQYF.

CDR3 loop: CASSEVWGKETQYF. CDR3 DNA: TGTGCCAGCAGTGAAGTTTGGGGCAAAGAGACCCAGTACTTC. The rearrangement links TRBV6-1 to TRBJ2-5, with a weak D call TRBD1 (5 bases). This CDR3 region has 14 residues. V lost 1 base and J 3 bases, leaving 9 bases between the germline ends. Per germline, CDR1 MNHNS and CDR2 SASEGT.

The chain employs TRBV5-1 and TRBJ1-5; a possible D gene is TRBD1 (5 bases). This CDR3 spans 14 amino acids. From germline, CDR1 is SGHRS and CDR2 YFSETQ. V lost 0 bases to trimming and J lost 9 bases, with 13 bases between them. Here the CDR3 reads CASSLGQQGSPQHF. The CDR3 DNA is TGCGCCAGCAGCTTGGGACAGCAAGGGTCGCCCCAGCATTTT.

The gene calls are TRBV28 and TRBJ1-1; D is perhaps TRBD1 (5 bases). Trimming removed 3 bases at V and 1 base at J, with 6 bases between. Germline-derived CDR1 and CDR2 are MDHEN and SYDVKM. CDR3 length: 13 residues. Written as DNA, the CDR3 is TGTGCCAGCAGTTTGACAGCGAACACTGAAGCTTTCTTT. This sequence encodes CASSLTANTEAFF.

V and J are TRBV7-6 and TRBJ1-5, with 7 positions matching TRBD1. J gave up 1 base and V 6 bases, and 6 bases lay outside the gene matches. Per germline, CDR1 SGHVS and CDR2 FNYEAQ. The CDR3 is made up of 15 amino acids. Written as DNA, the CDR3 is TGTGCCAGCAGTCCAGACAGGGCCAGCAATCAGCCCCAGCATTTT. It codes for CASSPDRASNQPQHF. Together with reference TRBV7-6 and TRBJ1-5, the CDR3 gives the full variable domain: GAGVSQSPRYKVTKRGQDVALRCDPISGHVSLYWYRQALGQGPEFLTYFNYEAQQDKSGLPNDRFSAERPEGSISTLTIQRTEQRDSAMYRCASSPDRASNQPQHFGDGTRLSIL.

The V call is TRBV3-1 (or the pseudogene TRBV3-2), the J call TRBJ1-2; the D is unclear. V was pared by 4 bases and J by 5 bases, with 17 bases between. Germline V gives CDR1 LGHDT, CDR2 YNNKEL (reference sequence). This CDR3 is built from 15 residues. The CDR3 here is CASSPPVPGAYGYTF. The CDR3 nucleotides read TGTGCCAGCAGCCCCCCAGTCCCGGGAGCATATGGCTACACCTTC.

This chain uses TRBV7-2 with TRBJ2-3, with a tentative D call TRBD2 (6 bases). V was clipped by 1 base and J by 7 bases, with 12 bases between them. The germline CDR1 and CDR2 sequences are SGHTA and FQGNSA. The CDR3 totals 14 residues. CDR3 loop: CASSLGRTSNTQYF. The CDR3 coding sequence is TGTGCCAGCAGCTTAGGGCGTACTAGCAATACGCAGTATTTT. Supplemented by reference TRBV7-2 and TRBJ2-3, the full variable domain reads GAGVSQSPSNKVTEKGKDVELRCDPISGHTALYWYRQSLGQGLEFLIYFQGNSAPDKSGLPSDRFSAERTGGSVSTLTIQRTQQEDSAVYLCASSLGRTSNTQYFGPGTRLTVL.

This sequence joins TRBV19 and TRBJ2-7, with 10 bases aligning to TRBD2. Losses at the gene ends were 10 bases for V and 3 bases for J; bases not matched to a gene: 9. CDR1 and CDR2 from the germline V gene are LNHDA and SQIVND (reference sequence). The CDR3 totals 14 residues. Here the CDR3 DNA reads TGTGCCACCAGGGCTAGCGGGGGTATCTACGAGCAGTACTTC. Translating gives CATRASGGIYEQYF.

The chain is built from TRBV5-6 and TRBJ1-2, with D possibly TRBD1 on 6 matching bases. Germline-derived CDR1 and CDR2 are SGHDT and YYEEEE. The CDR3 is 14 amino acids. V was pared by 8 bases and J by 6 bases, with 20 bases between. The CDR3 region has the DNA TGTGCCAGTAGGATAACTTGGCAGGGGCATGGCTACACCTTC. Translating it yields CASRITWQGHGYTF.

This chain joins TRBV4-2 and TRBJ1-2; the D gene is possibly TRBD1 (5 bases). CDR3 length: 15 residues. V shed 0 bases and J shed 0 bases, with 8 bases lying between them. Germline CDR1 reads LGHNA; CDR2 reads YNFKEQ. CDR3 sequence (DNA): TGTGCCAGCAGCCAAGATCAGGGAACTAACTATGGCTACACCTTC. Its protein is CASSQDQGTNYGYTF.

The rearrangement links TRBV7-2 to TRBJ1-2, with D perhaps TRBD1 (6 bases). V lost 7 bases and J lost 5, with 11 bases in between. Germline-derived CDR1 and CDR2 are SGHTA and FQGNSA. CDR3 size: 12 residues. The CDR3 sequence is CASTLTGYGYTF. The DNA for the CDR3 is TGTGCCAGCACCCTTACAGGGTATGGCTACACCTTC. Looking up the rest from reference TRBV7-2 and TRBJ1-2 gives the full variable domain: GAGVSQSPSNKVTEKGKDVELRCDPISGHTALYWYRQSLGQGLEFLIYFQGNSAPDKSGLPSDRFSAERTGGSVSTLTIQRTQQEDSAVYLCASTLTGYGYTFGSGTRLTVV.

On this clone: The junction and the germline gene differ at one end; a read error may be behind it. The identical CDR3 is also encoded by other nucleotide sequences in the sample. V gene TRBV2 combines with J gene TRBJ2-7; 13 positions match TRBD2. The CDR3 length is 15 residues. CDR1 and CDR2 from the germline V gene are SNHLY and FYNNEI. This chain's CDR3 is CASRYGLAGDYEQYF. The CDR3 DNA is TGTGCCAGCAGATACGGACTAGCGGGGGACTACGAGCAGTACTTT. The entire variable domain, with the rest obtained from reference TRBV2 and TRBJ2-7, is as follows: EPEVTQTPSHQVTQMGQEVILRCVPISNHLYFYWYRQILGQKVEFLVSFYNNEISEKSEIFDDQFSVERPDGSNFTLKIRSTKLEDSAMYFCASRYGLAGDYEQYFGPGTRLTVT.

The chain couples TRBV27 to TRBJ1-1, with TRBD1 matching over 9 bases. The J segment lost 4 bases and the V segment lost 5 bases, leaving 2 bases of the junction unmatched. The CDR3 consists of 13 residues. Germline CDR1 is MNHEY and CDR2 is SMNVEV (reference sequence). The CDR3 loop is CASSVDRGTEAFF. CDR3 coding DNA: TGTGCCAGCAGTGTGGACAGGGGCACTGAAGCTTTCTTT.

This chain's CDR3 is CASSQHRDRDRNTQYF. In nucleotides, the CDR3 is TGTGCCAGCAGCCAACACCGGGACAGAGATAGGAATACGCAGTATTTT. The V and J genes are TRBV3-1 (or the pseudogene TRBV3-2) and TRBJ2-3, with TRBD1 matching 7 bases. V gave up 2 bases and J gave up 7 bases; unmatched junction bases: 12. The germline V gene encodes CDR1 LGHDT and CDR2 YNNKEL (reference sequence). The CDR3 is 16 amino acids.

The chain links TRBV7-8 to TRBJ2-2, with D maybe TRBD1 (5 bases). From germline, CDR1 is SGHVS and CDR2 FQNEAQ. V was shortened by 4 bases and J by 6 bases, with 27 bases between the two germline ends. The CDR3 contains 19 residues. For the CDR3, the DNA is TGTGCCAGCAGCTCAAGAGCCCAGACAGACTTAGACACCCCCGGGGAGCTGTTTTTT. It is translated as CASSSRAQTDLDTPGELFF.

The V and J genes are TRBV6-5 and TRBJ2-2, with 8 bases fitting TRBD1. Germline V CDR1 and CDR2: MNHEY, SVGAGI. J gave up 0 bases and V 6 bases, and 3 bases lay outside the gene matches. The CDR3 sequence is 15 residues long. The DNA of the CDR3 is TGTGCCAGCAGCCGGACAGGGCCGAACACCGGGGAGCTGTTTTTT. Translated, it gives CASSRTGPNTGELFF.